The 26 T cell receptor beta chains in this list originate from one sample, sequenced in a study of human T cells and chemical hapten exposure. Time point meaning: patch test 3, about 24 weeks after DPC sensitization. Treatment denoted: therapeutic diphenylcyclopropenone sensitization with weekly scalp DPC. Using its own MiXCR run on the RACE reads, TCRdb lists one record per CDR3 protein. This table has 190,000 or so distinct CDR3 sequences, about 25% appearing once. The sequencing used whole blood, collected in connection with sensitization to the hapten diphenylcyclopropenone (DPC). The receptors shown here come from a woman aged 35 to 49 with alopecia areata. Some clones in this sample may be carry-over from other donors' samples.

This clonotype has more than one count but fewer than ten. The chain combines TRBV7-3 with TRBJ2-3, with D perhaps TRBD1 (6 bases). The germline V and J ends were trimmed by 5 bases and 4 bases, with 13 bases remaining between them. This CDR3 contains 14 residues. Germline V gene sequence: CDR1 SGHTA, CDR2 FQGTGA. The CDR3 spells CASSQGGGADTQYF. As DNA, the CDR3 is TGTGCCAGCAGCCAAGGGGGTGGAGCAGATACGCAGTATTTT.

V usage is TRBV12-3 or TRBV12-4 and J usage is TRBJ2-5; D tentatively reads TRBD1 or TRBD2 (6 bases each). V gave up 3 bases and J gave up 5 bases, with 13 bases separating them. This CDR3 spans 14 amino acids. CDR3 DNA sequence: TGTGCCAGCAGTTTGAGCAGGGGAGGCGAGACCCAGTACTTC. Translation: CASSLSRGGETQYF.

This clonotype was recorded a few times. The DNA for the CDR3 is TGCGCCAGCAGCCAGGGACTAGCGGGACTCGGAGATACGCAGTATTTT. Its translation is CASSQGLAGLGDTQYF. The chain has TRBV5-1 and TRBJ2-3; 13 positions agree with TRBD2. The CDR3 spans 16 residues. Germline V gene data show CDR1 as SGHRS and CDR2 as YFSETQ. Trimming at V came to 4 bases and at J to 5 bases, leaving 7 bases not matched to a gene. The full variable domain, completed using reference TRBV5-1 and TRBJ2-3, is KAGVTQTPRYLIKTRGQQVTLSCSPISGHRSVSWYQQTPGQGLQFLFEYFSETQRNKGNFPGRFSGRQFSNSRSEMNVSTLELGDSALYLCASSQGLAGLGDTQYFGPGTRLTVL.

The count of this clonotype is one. The chain combines TRBV5-5 with TRBJ2-1, with 7 bases matching TRBD2. Germline assignment: CDR1 SGHKS and CDR2 YYEKEE (reference sequence). V gave up 0 bases and J gave up 8 bases; unmatched junction bases: 17. The CDR3 spans 18 residues. CDR3 protein: CASSLDIPAGVRVDEQFF. CDR3 bases: TGTGCCAGCAGCTTGGATATCCCGGCGGGAGTTAGAGTCGATGAGCAGTTCTTC.

The rearrangement links TRBV12-3 or TRBV12-4 to TRBJ2-6; the D gene could be TRBD1 or TRBD2 (6 bases each). CDR3 length equals 13 residues. Trimming pared 7 bases from V and 12 bases from J, leaving 16 bases between. Written as DNA, the CDR3 is TGTGCCAGCAAGCCCCCGGGGGCCTCCGTCCTGACTTTC. As protein: CASKPPGASVLTF.

The J gene is TRBJ2-1, the V gene TRBV30, with D unclear. V gave up 4 bases and J gave up 0 bases, with 7 bases separating them. The CDR3 runs to 13 residues. The germline CDR1 and CDR2 sequences are GTSNPN and SVGIG (reference sequence). As DNA, the CDR3 is TGTGCCTGGATGGCTAGCTCCTACAATGAGCAGTTCTTC. It codes for CAWMASSYNEQFF. Full variable domain (missing parts from reference TRBV30 and TRBJ2-1): SQTIHQWPATLVQPVGSPLSLECTVEGTSNPNLYWYRQAAGRGLQLLFYSVGIGQISSEVPQNLSASRPQDRQFILSSKKLLLSDSGFYLCAWMASSYNEQFFGPGTRLTVL.

At least ten counts were recorded for this clonotype. The CDR3 reads CSARDSGREGTYEQYF. For the CDR3, the DNA is TGCAGTGCTAGAGATAGTGGGAGAGAAGGAACCTACGAGCAGTACTTC. The V and J genes are TRBV20-1 and TRBJ2-7, with D possibly matching TRBD2 (5 bases). V dropped 0 bases and J dropped 2 bases, with 17 bases sitting between them. This CDR3 is built from 16 residues. In germline, CDR1 is DFQATT, CDR2 SNEGSKA (reference sequence).

This clonotype came up a few times. The V and J genes are TRBV28 and TRBJ1-1; 8 bases align to TRBD1. CDR1 is MDHEN and CDR2 is SYDVKM in the germline V gene. There are 14 residues in the CDR3. V lost 4 bases and J lost 3; bases outside the gene matches: 4. CDR3 in amino acids: CASSSGQGDTEAFF. The CDR3 DNA is TGTGCCAGCAGTTCCGGACAGGGTGACACTGAAGCTTTCTTT.

This rearrangement joins TRBV20-1 to TRBJ2-7; TRBD2 matches at 8 bases. The germline CDR1 and CDR2 sequences are DFQATT and SNEGSKA (reference sequence). With 7 bases clipped from V and 3 bases from J, the junction kept 5 bases outside the gene matches. There are 12 residues in the CDR3. The CDR3 sequence is CSVERGHYEQYF. In DNA form, the CDR3 reads TGCAGTGTTGAGCGGGGGCACTACGAGCAGTACTTC.

This clonotype came up a few times. The rearrangement joins TRBV7-9 to TRBJ2-3; 8 positions match TRBD1. V shed 4 bases and J 4 bases; nucleotides not matched to a gene: 13. CDR1 and CDR2 from the germline V gene are SEHNR and FQNEAQ (reference sequence). CDR3 length equals 17 residues. CDR3 DNA sequence: TGTGCCAGCAGCTCGATCCAGGGGGCGCGGGGCTCAGATACGCAGTATTTT. Amino acid sequence: CASSSIQGARGSDTQYF.

This clonotype was counted between two and nine times. The chain couples TRBV6-5 to TRBJ2-5; 7 bases are a match to TRBD1. This CDR3 has 13 residues. The V and J ends lost 6 bases and 3 bases, in that order; junction bases with no gene match: 4. From germline, CDR1 is MNHEY and CDR2 SVGAGI. CDR3 residues: CASSPGTEETQYF. The CDR3 DNA is TGTGCCAGCAGCCCCGGGACAGAAGAGACCCAGTACTTC.

This clonotype was observed many times. V and J are TRBV28 and TRBJ2-7; 10 bases match TRBD1. Germline V gene lookup returns CDR1 MDHEN and CDR2 SYDVKM. CDR3 length: 14 residues. Trimming removed 5 bases from V and 7 bases from J; junction bases left unmatched: 8. The chain's CDR3 is CASSPRQGAKEQYF. In DNA form, the CDR3 reads TGTGCCAGCAGTCCCCGACAGGGGGCGAAAGAGCAGTACTTC.

J is TRBJ1-2 and V is TRBV7-2; no clear D gene. CDR1 and CDR2 from the germline V gene are SGHTA and FQGNSA. Trimming pared 5 bases from V and 13 bases from J, leaving 14 bases between. The CDR3 loop spans 11 amino acids. The CDR3 bases are TGTGCCAGCAGCACCATTCCCCCCGGCACCTTC. Protein product: CASSTIPPGTF.

This clonotype showed up just a few times. This sequence joins TRBV9 and TRBJ1-4; D remains ambiguous. CDR1 is SGDLS, CDR2 YYNGEE, per germline. Trimming left V 3 bases short and J 8 bases short, with 11 bases between. CDR3 length: 13 amino acids. CDR3 sequence reads: CASSGLIGEKLFF. In nucleotides, the CDR3 is TGTGCCAGCAGCGGGCTGATAGGAGAAAAACTGTTTTTT.

The J gene is TRBJ2-1, the V gene TRBV29-1, with TRBD2 identical over 9 bases. The germline gives CDR1 SQVTM, CDR2 ANQGSEA. This CDR3 has 15 amino acids. The trim removed 6 bases at V and 8 bases at J, leaving 14 bases unmatched. The CDR3 nucleotides read TGCAGCGTGGTAAGAGCGGGAGGCCCAACACATGAGCAGTTCTTC. As protein: CSVVRAGGPTHEQFF.

This clonotype was observed a few times. The chain couples TRBV24-1 to TRBJ2-2; 10 nucleotides match TRBD2. CDR1 is KGHDR, CDR2 SFDVKD, per germline. This CDR3 has 16 residues. Unmatched junction bases numbered 1, after V lost 0 bases and J lost 4 bases. The CDR3 coding sequence is TGTGCCACCAGTGATTTGAGCGGGAGGGCCACCGGGGAGCTGTTTTTT. Amino acids: CATSDLSGRATGELFF.

The sample holds a few counts of this clonotype. The genes are TRBV24-1 and TRBJ1-4; D unclear. CDR3 length: 13 amino acids. Per germline, CDR1 KGHDR and CDR2 SFDVKD. Trimming shortened V by 2 bases and J by 5 bases, and 5 bases separated the two germline ends. Here the CDR3 DNA reads TGTGCCACCAGTGATTCGGGGAATGAAAAACTGTTTTTT. Translating gives CATSDSGNEKLFF.

V gene TRBV11-2 combines with J gene TRBJ1-3; D remains ambiguous. Germline V gene data show CDR1 as SGHAT and CDR2 as FQNNGV. V was trimmed by 5 bases and J by 0 bases, leaving 11 bases between them. The CDR3 length is 15 residues. CDR3 residues: CASSPRHFSGNTIYF. DNA for the CDR3: TGTGCCAGCAGCCCTCGACACTTCTCTGGAAACACCATATATTTT.

This clonotype was detected a few times. The chain carries TRBV28 and TRBJ1-1, with TRBD1 as a possible D gene (5 bases). The CDR3 extends over 14 amino acids. Trimming removed 3 bases at V and 4 bases at J, with 12 bases between. CDR1 is MDHEN, CDR2 SYDVKM, per germline. The CDR3 is CASSFPGGGTEAFF. The DNA for the CDR3 is TGTGCCAGCAGTTTTCCTGGGGGAGGCACTGAAGCTTTCTTT.

This chain connects TRBV4-2 to TRBJ2-7, with 11 bases identical to TRBD2. The V gene's germline CDR1 is LGHNA and CDR2 YNFKEQ. The CDR3 spans 17 residues. V gave up 3 bases and J gave up 1 base; unmatched junction bases: 8. The CDR3 coding sequence is TGTGCCAGCAGCCAGTATACCGGGACTAGCGGATCCTACGAGCAGTACTTC. Translating gives CASSQYTGTSGSYEQYF.

This rearrangement joins TRBV4-2 to TRBJ2-7; TRBD2 might be the D (5 bases). V was shortened by 9 bases and J by 11 bases, with 32 bases between the two germline ends. This CDR3 is built from 16 residues. In germline, CDR1 is LGHNA, CDR2 YNFKEQ. The DNA for the CDR3 is TGTGCCAGAAGAAAAGATCGGGGAAAGGGAAGTAGAGAGAAGTACTTC. Encoded protein: CARRKDRGKGSREKYF.

V gene TRBV24-1 combines with J gene TRBJ2-1; possibly TRBD1 for D (5 bases). The CDR3 runs to 13 residues. Trimming shortened V by 9 bases and J by 9 bases, and 17 bases separated the two germline ends. CDR1 is KGHDR and CDR2 is SFDVKD in the germline V gene. The CDR3 DNA follows: TGTGCCACCGGACAAAGGGGATACGGTGAGCAGTTCTTC. This gives the protein CATGQRGYGEQFF.

In nucleotides, the CDR3 is TGTGCCAGCAGCAATGCGGGAGTGGGCACCGGGGAGCTGTTTTTT. Its translation is CASSNAGVGTGELFF. This rearrangement joins TRBV12-3 or TRBV12-4 to TRBJ2-2, with 7 bases aligning to TRBD2. This CDR3 contains 15 residues. Trimming cost V 6 bases and J 4 bases; bases outside gene matches: 8.

This sequence joins TRBV10-3 and TRBJ1-5, with TRBD1 as a possible D gene (5 bases). Germline V gives CDR1 ENHRY, CDR2 SYGVKD. This CDR3 spans 17 amino acids. Trimming cost V 4 bases and J 7 bases, with 23 bases left between them. This CDR3 is CAISVVAGRGVKQPQHF. Here the CDR3 DNA reads TGTGCCATCAGTGTGGTGGCAGGGAGGGGAGTTAAGCAGCCCCAGCATTTT.

There are a few counts of this clonotype. The chain joins TRBV20-1 to TRBJ2-1; 8 nucleotides match TRBD2. The CDR3 has 15 residues. V trimming: 1 base; J trimming: 5 bases; junction bases outside the gene matches: 7. Germline CDR1 is DFQATT and CDR2 is SNEGSKA (reference sequence). CDR3 sequence (DNA): TGCAGTGCTAGAGCTTGGCGGGAGGTCCACAATGAGCAGTTCTTC. Translated, it gives CSARAWREVHNEQFF.

The table lists this clonotype with many counts. The chain recombines TRBV5-5 with TRBJ2-1; the match to TRBD2 covers 15 bases. Germline V CDR1 and CDR2: SGHKS, YYEKEE (reference sequence). The CDR3 totals 16 residues. V was clipped by 4 bases and J by 9 bases; unmatched bases: 8. The CDR3 sequence: CASSPWTSGRVGEQFF. CDR3 nucleotide sequence: TGTGCCAGCAGCCCCTGGACTAGCGGGAGGGTTGGTGAGCAGTTCTTC.